This TCR beta chain appears in the sequencing data of a study of STAT5B mutations in CD4+ large granular lymphocyte leukemia. The assay was immunoSEQ multiplex PCR, and TCRdb's table has in-frame clones only and misses some. Of about 32,000 clones in the sample, about four fifths were seen once. The CDR3 contains 17 residues. Per germline, CDR1 KGHSH and CDR2 LQKENI. Trimming took 0 bases from V and 1 from J; bases not matched to a gene: 7. The sequenced material came from CD4+ T cells from blood buffy coats. The sequence derives from a human donor in good health. The chain employs TRBV18 and TRBJ2-3, with 7 bases lining up with TRBD2. CDR3 nucleotide sequence: TGTGCCAGCTCACCACCGGGGTTAGCGGGCCGCACAGATACGCAGTATTTT. Residues: CASSPPGLAGRTDTQYF.